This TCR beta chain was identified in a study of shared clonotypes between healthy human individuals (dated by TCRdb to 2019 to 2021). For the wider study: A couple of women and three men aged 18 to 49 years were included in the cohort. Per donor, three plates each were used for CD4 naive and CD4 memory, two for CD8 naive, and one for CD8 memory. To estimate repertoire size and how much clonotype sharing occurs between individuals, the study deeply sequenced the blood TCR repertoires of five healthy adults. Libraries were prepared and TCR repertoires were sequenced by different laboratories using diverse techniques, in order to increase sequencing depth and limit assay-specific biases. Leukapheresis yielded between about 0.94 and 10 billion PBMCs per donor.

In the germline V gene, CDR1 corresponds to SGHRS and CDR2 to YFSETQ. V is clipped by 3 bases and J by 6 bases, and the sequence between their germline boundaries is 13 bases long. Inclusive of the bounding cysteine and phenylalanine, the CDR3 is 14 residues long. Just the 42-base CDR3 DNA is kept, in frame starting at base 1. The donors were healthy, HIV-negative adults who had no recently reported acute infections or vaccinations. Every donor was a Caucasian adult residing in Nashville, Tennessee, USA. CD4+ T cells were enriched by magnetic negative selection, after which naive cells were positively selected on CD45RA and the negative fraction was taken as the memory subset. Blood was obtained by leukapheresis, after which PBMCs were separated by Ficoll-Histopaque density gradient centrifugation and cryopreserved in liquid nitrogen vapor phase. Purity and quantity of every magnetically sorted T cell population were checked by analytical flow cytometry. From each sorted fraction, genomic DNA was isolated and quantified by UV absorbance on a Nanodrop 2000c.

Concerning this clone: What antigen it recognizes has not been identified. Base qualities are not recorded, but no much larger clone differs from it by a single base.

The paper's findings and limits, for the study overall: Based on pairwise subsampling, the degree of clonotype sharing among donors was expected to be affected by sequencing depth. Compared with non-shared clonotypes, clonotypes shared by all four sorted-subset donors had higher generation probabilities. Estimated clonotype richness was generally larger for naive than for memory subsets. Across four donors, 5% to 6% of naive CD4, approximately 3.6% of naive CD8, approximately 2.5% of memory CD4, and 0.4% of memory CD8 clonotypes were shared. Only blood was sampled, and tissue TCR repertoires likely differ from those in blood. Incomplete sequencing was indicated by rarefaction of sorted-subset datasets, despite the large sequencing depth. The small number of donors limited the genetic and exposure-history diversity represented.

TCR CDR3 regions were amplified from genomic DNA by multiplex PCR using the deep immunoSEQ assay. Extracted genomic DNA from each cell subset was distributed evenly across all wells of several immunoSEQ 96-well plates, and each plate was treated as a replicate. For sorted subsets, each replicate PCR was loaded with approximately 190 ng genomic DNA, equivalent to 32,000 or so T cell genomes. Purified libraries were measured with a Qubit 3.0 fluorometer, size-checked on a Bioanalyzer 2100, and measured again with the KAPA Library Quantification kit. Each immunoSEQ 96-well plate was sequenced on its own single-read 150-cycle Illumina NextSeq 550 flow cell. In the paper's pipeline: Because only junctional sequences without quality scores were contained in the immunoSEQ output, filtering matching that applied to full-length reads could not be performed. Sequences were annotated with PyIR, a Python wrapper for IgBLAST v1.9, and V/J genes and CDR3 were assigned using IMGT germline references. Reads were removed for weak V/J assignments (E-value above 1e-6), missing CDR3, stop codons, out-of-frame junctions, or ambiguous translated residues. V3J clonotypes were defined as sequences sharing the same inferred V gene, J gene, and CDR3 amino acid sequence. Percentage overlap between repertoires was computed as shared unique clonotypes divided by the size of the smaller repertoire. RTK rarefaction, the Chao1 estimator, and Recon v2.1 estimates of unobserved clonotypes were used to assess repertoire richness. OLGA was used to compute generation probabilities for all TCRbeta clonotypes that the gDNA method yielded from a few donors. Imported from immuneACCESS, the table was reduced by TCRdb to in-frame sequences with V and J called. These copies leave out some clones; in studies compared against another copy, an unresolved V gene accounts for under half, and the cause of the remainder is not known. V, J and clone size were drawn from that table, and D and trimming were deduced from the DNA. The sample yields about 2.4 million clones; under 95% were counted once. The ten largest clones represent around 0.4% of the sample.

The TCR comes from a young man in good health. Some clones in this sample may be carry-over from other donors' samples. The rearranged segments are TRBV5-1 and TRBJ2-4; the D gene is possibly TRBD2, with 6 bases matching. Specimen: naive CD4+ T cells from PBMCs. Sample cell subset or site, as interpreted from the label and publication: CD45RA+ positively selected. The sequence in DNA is TGCGCCAGCAGCTCACGGGACGGGGGAAACATTCAGTACTTC. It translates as CASSSRDGGNIQYF.